This T cell receptor (beta chain) derives from a study of T-cell memory formation after mild COVID-19 (dated by TCRdb to about 2021). About the full investigation: TCR sequence clusters from the two donors were largely donor specific. Longitudinal TCRalpha and TCRbeta repertoire sequencing tracked T-cell clones expanding and contracting after mild COVID-19 in two donors. Two young, previously healthy adult volunteers made up the cohort, one male and one female. Points the paper makes about the study in general: Contracting CD4+ clones were located mainly in the CM and EM memory subsets, whereas CD8+ clones were found to be enriched in EMRA. Whether the second-wave clones peaking on day 37 were SARS-CoV-2 specific was not confirmed. Clones contracting from day 15 to 85 had balanced CD4/CD8 phenotypes, while a second wave expanding from day 15 to 37 was biased towards CD4+. The detection of some responding clones in pre-infection memory suggests that pre-existing cross-reactive memory T cells joined the SARS-CoV-2 response. Only two mild cases were covered by the study, and larger cohorts that include severe cases with pre-infection samples were considered necessary.

This clonotype showed up just a few times. It lacks a known antigen. Base qualities are not at hand, and no much larger clone is one base apart. Based on the germline V gene, the CDR1 and CDR2 sequences are SQVTM and ANQGSEA. Inclusive of the bounding cysteine and phenylalanine, the CDR3 is 15 residues long. CDR3 DNA only is kept here, 45 bases in frame from base 1. Trimming accounts for 4 bases at V and 3 bases at J, while the number of junction bases matched to no gene is 8. Ficoll-Paque density gradient centrifugation was the method used to isolate PBMCs. The data were produced on an Illumina NovaSeq 6000. TCRalpha and TCRbeta cDNA libraries were constructed by 5'RACE with constant-segment primers, with sample barcodes and unique molecular identifiers being introduced. RNA was extracted from every sample with Trizol reagent. Libraries were amplified in two PCR steps, with a second sample barcode and Illumina TruSeq adapters added in the second step. Sequencing of libraries was performed on an Illumina NovaSeq with 2 x 150 bp paired-end reads. For the original study's pipeline: The reads were demultiplexed and collapsed into UMI-guided consensus sequences using migec v1.2.7. Using mixcr v2.1.11, UMI consensuses were aligned to TRA and TRB V and J templates and then assembled into clonotypes. Clonotypes were classified as expanded or contracted when called significant by both edgeR and NoisET, with noise models trained on biological replicates. For edgeR calls, the cutoffs were a false discovery rate-adjusted p below 0.01 and a log2 fold-change threshold of 1. As an exploratory analysis of dynamics, max-normalized trajectories of the 1000 most abundant clonotypes were examined with PCA combined with hierarchical clustering. Each responding clone was given a CD4 or CD8 phenotype based on the CD4+ and CD8+ repertoires, which had been sequenced separately. TCRdb reran the public reads through fastp at Q25 and MiXCR, keeping productive beta chains. All rows with the same CDR3 protein become a single entry with the most common DNA and genes. None of the V and J calls come from the authors' own analysis; TCRdb made them. The sample has about 210,000 distinct CDR3 sequences on record, roughly 30% of them singletons. The top ten clones comprise 10% to 12% of the sample.

Sequenced material: PBMCs or a T cell subset sorted from them (not recorded which). The receptor comes from an adult woman who had mild COVID-19 (a few samples of this study predate the infection). The sample titles of this study are shuffled in the database, so cell type and time point are left out; the donor was told from shared clones. This chain joins TRBV29-1 to TRBJ2-2, with 7 central nucleotides matching TRBD1. The CDR3 sequence is CSVGPPGQHTGELFF. At the DNA level, the sequence is TGCAGCGTTGGCCCTCCGGGACAGCACACCGGGGAGCTGTTTTTT.